This T cell receptor (beta chain) was obtained from a study of shared clonotypes between healthy human individuals. The ends lost 4 bases at V and 3 bases at J; junction bases unmatched: 8. This CDR3 is 15 amino acids long. In germline, CDR1 is SGHNT, CDR2 YYREEE (reference sequence). Assay execution took place at the deep level. Clones were sequenced by immunoSEQ multiplex PCR, and TCRdb holds only the in-frame ones, with some missing. The sample lists roughly 680,000 clones, 55% to 75% occurring once. Investigators divided CD4+ cells into CD45RA+ naive and CD45RA-negative memory subsets. V and J are TRBV5-4 and TRBJ2-7; 9 nucleotides match TRBD2. This TCR was sampled from a woman under 40 in good health. The sequenced sample was memory CD4+ T cells sorted from blood. Subset specified: CD45RA-negative fraction. CDR3 in DNA: TGTGCCAGCAGCCCGCGGGGGGGATACAGCTACGAGCAGTACTTC. It yields the protein CASSPRGGYSYEQYF.